The T cell receptor (beta chain) under discussion was sequenced for a study of shared clonotypes between healthy human individuals. The ends were cut back, 0 bases at V and 6 bases at J, with 12 bases in the middle. CDR3 length: 14 amino acids. Germline values: CDR1 PRHDT, CDR2 FYEKMQ (reference sequence). Naive CD8 cells were CD45RO-negative, positively selected for CCR7, excluding terminally differentiated effector memory CD45RA+ cells. This clone has only a few counts. Profiling relied on immunoSEQ multiplex PCR, and the TCRdb table lists in-frame clones only, not all of them. The sample has roughly 590,000 clones, 95% to 96% seen once.

V usage is TRBV13 and J usage is TRBJ2-7, with D unclear. The sample comprised naive CD8+ T cells sorted from blood. This sequence originates from a young woman in good health. Here the CDR3 reads CASSLGTDTPEQYF. The CDR3 bases are TGTGCCAGCAGCTTAGGCACGGATACCCCCGAGCAGTACTTC.